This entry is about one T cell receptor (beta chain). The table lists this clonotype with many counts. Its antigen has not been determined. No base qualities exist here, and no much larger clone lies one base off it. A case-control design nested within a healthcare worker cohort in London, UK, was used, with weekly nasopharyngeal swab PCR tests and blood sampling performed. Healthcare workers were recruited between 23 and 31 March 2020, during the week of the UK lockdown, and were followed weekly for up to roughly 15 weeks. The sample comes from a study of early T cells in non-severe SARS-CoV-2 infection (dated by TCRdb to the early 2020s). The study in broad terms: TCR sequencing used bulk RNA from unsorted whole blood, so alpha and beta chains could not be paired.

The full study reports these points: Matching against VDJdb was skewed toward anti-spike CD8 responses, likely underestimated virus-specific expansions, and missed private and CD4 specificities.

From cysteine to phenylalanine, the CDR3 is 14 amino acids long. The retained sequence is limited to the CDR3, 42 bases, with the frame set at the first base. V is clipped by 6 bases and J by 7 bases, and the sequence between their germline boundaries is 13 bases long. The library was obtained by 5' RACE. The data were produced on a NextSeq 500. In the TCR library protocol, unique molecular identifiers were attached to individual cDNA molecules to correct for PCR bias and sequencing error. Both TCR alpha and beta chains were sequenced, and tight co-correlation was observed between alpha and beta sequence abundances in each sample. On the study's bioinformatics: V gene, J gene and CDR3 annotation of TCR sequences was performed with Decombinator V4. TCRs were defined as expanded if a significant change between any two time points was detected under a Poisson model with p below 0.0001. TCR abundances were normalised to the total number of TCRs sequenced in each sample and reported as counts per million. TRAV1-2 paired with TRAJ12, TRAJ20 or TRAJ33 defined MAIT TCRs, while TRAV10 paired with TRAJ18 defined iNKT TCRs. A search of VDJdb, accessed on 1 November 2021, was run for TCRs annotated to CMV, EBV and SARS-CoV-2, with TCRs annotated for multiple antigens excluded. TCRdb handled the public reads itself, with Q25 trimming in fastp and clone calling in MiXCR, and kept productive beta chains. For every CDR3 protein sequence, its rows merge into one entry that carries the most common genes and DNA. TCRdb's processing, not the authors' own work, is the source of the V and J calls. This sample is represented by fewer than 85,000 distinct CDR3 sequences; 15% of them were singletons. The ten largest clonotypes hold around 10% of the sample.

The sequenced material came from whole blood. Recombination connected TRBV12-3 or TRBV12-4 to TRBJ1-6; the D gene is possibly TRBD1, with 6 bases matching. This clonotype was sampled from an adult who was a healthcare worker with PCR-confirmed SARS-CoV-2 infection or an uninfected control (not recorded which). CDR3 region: CASRPTGYNSPLHF. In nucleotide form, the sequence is TGTGCCAGCAGGCCCACAGGGTACAATTCACCCCTCCACTTT.